This T cell receptor beta chain emerged from a study of blood T cells in healthy people across ages. The germline CDR1 and CDR2 sequences are MNHEY and SMNVEV (reference sequence). CDR3 length: 13 amino acids. Of note for this clonotype: Relative to the germline gene, one junction end is altered; a read error may explain this.

Alongside a J-beta primer mix, a sample-barcoded 5' primer served in a second PCR lasting about 7 to 11 cycles. Each CDR3 protein gets one entry after TCRdb re-called the 5' RACE reads with MiXCR. Of 540,000 or so distinct CDR3 sequences detected, around 24% appear once; the ten largest clones hold less than 9%. The same sample was also studied in work on T cells of mothers and their children.

This receptor was obtained from a boy between 10 and 17 years old in good health. The source material was blood. The rearrangement uses TRBV27 and TRBJ2-5, with D possibly being TRBD1 (5 bases). The CDR3 spells CVSSLRTSETQYF. CDR3 coding DNA: TGTGTCAGCAGTTTAAGGACATCCGAGACCCAGTACTTC.